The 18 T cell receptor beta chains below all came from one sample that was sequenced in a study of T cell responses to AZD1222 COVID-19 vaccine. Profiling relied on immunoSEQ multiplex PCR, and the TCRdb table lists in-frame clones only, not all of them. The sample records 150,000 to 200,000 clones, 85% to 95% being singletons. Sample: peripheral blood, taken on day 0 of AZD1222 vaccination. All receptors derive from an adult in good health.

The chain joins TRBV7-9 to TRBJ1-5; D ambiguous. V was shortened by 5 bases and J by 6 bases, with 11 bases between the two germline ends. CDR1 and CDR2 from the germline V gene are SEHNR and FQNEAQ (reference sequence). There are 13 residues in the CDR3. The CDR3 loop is CASSPLPAQPQHF. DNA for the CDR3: TGTGCCAGCAGCCCCCTCCCAGCTCAGCCCCAGCATTTT.

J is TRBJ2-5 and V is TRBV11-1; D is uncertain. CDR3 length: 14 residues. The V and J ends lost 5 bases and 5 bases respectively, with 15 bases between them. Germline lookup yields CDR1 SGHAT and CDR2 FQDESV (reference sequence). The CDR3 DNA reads TGTGCCAGCAGCCCCCGAATCCGTGGGGAGACCCAGTACTTC. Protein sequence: CASSPRIRGETQYF.

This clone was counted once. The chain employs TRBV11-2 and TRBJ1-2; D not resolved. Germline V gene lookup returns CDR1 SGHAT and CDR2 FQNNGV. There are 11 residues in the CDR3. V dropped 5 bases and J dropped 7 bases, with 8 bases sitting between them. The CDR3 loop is CASSNGLGYTF. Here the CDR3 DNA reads TGTGCCAGCAGCAATGGGCTTGGCTACACCTTC.

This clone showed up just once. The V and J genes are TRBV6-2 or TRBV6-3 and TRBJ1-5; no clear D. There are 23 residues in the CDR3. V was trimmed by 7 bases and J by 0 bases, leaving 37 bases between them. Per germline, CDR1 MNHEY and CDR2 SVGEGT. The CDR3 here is CASTPDGEEEYLGIGYSNQPQHF. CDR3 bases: TGTGCCAGCACCCCAGACGGGGAAGAGGAATATCTTGGAATCGGGTATAGCAATCAGCCCCAGCATTTT.

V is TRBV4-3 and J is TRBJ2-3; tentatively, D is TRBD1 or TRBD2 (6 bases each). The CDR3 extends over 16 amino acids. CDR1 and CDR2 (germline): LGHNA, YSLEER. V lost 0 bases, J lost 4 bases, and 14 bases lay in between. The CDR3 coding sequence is TGCGCCAGCAGCCAAGACGGGGGCTTTGTCCCAGATACGCAGTATTTT. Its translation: CASSQDGGFVPDTQYF.

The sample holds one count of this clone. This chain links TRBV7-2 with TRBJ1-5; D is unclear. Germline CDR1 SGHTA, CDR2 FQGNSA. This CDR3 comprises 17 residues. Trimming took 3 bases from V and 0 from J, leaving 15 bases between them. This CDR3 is CASSFAALPYSNQPQHF. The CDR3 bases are TGTGCCAGCAGCTTTGCGGCCCTCCCTTATAGCAATCAGCCCCAGCATTTT.

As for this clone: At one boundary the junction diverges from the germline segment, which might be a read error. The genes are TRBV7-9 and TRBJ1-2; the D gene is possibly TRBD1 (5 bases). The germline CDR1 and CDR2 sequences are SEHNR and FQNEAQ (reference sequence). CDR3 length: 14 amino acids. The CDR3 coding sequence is TGTGCCAGCAGCTTAGGGGGCCCAAACTATGGCTACACTTTC. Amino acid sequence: CASSLGGPNYGYTF.

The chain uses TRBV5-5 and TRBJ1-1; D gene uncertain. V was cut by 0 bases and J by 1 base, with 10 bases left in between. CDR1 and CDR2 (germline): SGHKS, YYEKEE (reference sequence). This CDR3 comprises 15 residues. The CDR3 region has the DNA TGTGCCAGCAGCTTGGCAATCGGACCGAACACTGAAGCTTTCTTT. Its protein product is CASSLAIGPNTEAFF.

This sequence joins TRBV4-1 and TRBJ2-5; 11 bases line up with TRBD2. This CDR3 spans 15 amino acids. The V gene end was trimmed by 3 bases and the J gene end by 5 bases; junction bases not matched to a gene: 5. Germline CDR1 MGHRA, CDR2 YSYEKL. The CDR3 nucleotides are TGCGCCAGCAGCCAGACAGGACTAGCGGGCGAGACCCAGTACTTC. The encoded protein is CASSQTGLAGETQYF.

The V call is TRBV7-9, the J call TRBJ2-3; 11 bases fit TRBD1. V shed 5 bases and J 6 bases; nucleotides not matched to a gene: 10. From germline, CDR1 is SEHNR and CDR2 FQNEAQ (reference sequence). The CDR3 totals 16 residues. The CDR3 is CASSERDRGAPDTQYF. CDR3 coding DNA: TGTGCCAGCAGCGAGCGGGACAGGGGGGCCCCGGATACGCAGTATTTT.

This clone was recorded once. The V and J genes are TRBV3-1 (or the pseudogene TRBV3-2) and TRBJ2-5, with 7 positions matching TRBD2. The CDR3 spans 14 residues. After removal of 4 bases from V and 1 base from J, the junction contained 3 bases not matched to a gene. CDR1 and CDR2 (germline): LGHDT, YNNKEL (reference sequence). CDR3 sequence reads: CASSPGTTQETQYF. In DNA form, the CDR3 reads TGTGCCAGCAGCCCGGGGACTACCCAAGAGACCCAGTACTTC.

The CDR3 bases are TGTGCCAGCACCACACAGGGGTATAATTCACCCCTCCACTTT. It is translated as CASTTQGYNSPLHF. The V call is TRBV7-8, the J call TRBJ1-6; 7 bases map to TRBD1. V lost 7 bases and J lost 4; bases outside the gene matches: 4. CDR3 size: 14 residues. Germline lookup yields CDR1 SGHVS and CDR2 FQNEAQ.

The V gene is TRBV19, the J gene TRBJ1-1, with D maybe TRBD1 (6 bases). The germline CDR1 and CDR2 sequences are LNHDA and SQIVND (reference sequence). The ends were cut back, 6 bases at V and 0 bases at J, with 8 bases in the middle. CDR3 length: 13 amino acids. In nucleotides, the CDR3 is TGTGCCAGTAGGAGGGGGTTGAACACTGAAGCTTTCTTT. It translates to CASRRGLNTEAFF. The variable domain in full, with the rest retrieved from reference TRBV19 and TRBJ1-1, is DGGITQSPKYLFRKEGQNVTLSCEQNLNHDAMYWYRQDPGQGLRLIYYSQIVNDFQKGDIAEGYSVSREKKESFPLTVTSAQKNPTAFYLCASRRGLNTEAFFGQGTRLTVV.

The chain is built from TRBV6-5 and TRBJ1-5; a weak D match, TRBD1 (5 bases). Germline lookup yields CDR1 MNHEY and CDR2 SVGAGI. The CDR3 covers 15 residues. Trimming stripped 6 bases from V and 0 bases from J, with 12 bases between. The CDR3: CASRLGRHSNQPQHF. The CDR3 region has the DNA TGTGCCAGCAGACTGGGACGGCATAGCAATCAGCCCCAGCATTTT.

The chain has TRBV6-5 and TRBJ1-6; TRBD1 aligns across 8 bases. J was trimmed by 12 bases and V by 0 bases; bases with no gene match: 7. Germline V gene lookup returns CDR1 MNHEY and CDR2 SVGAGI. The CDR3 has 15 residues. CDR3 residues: CASSYSTGAEEPLHF. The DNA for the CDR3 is TGTGCCAGCAGTTACTCGACAGGGGCGGAGGAACCCCTCCACTTT.

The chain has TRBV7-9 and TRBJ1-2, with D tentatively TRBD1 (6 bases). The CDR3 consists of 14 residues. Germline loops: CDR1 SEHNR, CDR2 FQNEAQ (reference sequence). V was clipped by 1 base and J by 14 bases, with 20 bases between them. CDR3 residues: CASSLEGESPVFTF. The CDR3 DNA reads TGTGCCAGCAGCTTAGAGGGGGAGTCCCCGGTTTTTACCTTC.

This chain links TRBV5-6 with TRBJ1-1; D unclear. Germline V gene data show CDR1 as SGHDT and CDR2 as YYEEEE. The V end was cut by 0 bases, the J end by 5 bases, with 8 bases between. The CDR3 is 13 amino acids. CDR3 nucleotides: TGTGCCAGCAGCTTGGAGCGCGTGACTGAAGCTTTCTTT. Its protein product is CASSLERVTEAFF.

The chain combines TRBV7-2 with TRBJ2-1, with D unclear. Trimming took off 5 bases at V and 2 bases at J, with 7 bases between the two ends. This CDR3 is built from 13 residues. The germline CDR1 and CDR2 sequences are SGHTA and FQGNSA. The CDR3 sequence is CASSLRTYNEQFF. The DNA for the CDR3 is TGTGCCAGCAGCCTACGGACCTACAATGAGCAGTTCTTC.